Sequencing of this T cell receptor beta chain was carried out in a study of naive CD8 T cells in extremely preterm neonates. Points from the study as a whole: Relative to older groups, preterm infants had shorter, less trimmed CDR3s with fewer N additions.

Germline V gene data show CDR1 as LGHNT and CDR2 as FRNRAP. This CDR3 is 15 amino acids long. The J segment lost 2 bases and the V segment lost 0 bases, leaving 0 bases of the junction unmatched. Preterm samples came from extremely preterm deliveries at 23-27 weeks. The assay was immunoSEQ multiplex PCR, and TCRdb's table has in-frame clones only and misses some. The sample contains 20,000 to 30,000 clones, 70% to 90% of which appear only once. Notes on this clone: The antigen is unknown.

Sequences were obtained from naive CD8+ T cells from cord blood. The chain joins TRBV12-5 to TRBJ2-1; 8 nucleotides match TRBD2. The TCR originated in a boy who was born preterm. The CDR3 spells CASGLVGGAYNEQFF. CDR3 nucleotides: TGTGCTAGTGGTTTGGTCGGGGGGGCCTACAATGAGCAGTTCTTC. The variable domain in full, with the rest retrieved from reference TRBV12-5 and TRBJ2-1, is DARVTQTPRHKVTEMGQEVTMRCQPILGHNTVFWYRQTMMQGLELLAYFRNRAPLDDSGMPKDRFSAEMPDATLATLKIQPSEPRDSAVYFCASGLVGGAYNEQFFGPGTRLTVL.